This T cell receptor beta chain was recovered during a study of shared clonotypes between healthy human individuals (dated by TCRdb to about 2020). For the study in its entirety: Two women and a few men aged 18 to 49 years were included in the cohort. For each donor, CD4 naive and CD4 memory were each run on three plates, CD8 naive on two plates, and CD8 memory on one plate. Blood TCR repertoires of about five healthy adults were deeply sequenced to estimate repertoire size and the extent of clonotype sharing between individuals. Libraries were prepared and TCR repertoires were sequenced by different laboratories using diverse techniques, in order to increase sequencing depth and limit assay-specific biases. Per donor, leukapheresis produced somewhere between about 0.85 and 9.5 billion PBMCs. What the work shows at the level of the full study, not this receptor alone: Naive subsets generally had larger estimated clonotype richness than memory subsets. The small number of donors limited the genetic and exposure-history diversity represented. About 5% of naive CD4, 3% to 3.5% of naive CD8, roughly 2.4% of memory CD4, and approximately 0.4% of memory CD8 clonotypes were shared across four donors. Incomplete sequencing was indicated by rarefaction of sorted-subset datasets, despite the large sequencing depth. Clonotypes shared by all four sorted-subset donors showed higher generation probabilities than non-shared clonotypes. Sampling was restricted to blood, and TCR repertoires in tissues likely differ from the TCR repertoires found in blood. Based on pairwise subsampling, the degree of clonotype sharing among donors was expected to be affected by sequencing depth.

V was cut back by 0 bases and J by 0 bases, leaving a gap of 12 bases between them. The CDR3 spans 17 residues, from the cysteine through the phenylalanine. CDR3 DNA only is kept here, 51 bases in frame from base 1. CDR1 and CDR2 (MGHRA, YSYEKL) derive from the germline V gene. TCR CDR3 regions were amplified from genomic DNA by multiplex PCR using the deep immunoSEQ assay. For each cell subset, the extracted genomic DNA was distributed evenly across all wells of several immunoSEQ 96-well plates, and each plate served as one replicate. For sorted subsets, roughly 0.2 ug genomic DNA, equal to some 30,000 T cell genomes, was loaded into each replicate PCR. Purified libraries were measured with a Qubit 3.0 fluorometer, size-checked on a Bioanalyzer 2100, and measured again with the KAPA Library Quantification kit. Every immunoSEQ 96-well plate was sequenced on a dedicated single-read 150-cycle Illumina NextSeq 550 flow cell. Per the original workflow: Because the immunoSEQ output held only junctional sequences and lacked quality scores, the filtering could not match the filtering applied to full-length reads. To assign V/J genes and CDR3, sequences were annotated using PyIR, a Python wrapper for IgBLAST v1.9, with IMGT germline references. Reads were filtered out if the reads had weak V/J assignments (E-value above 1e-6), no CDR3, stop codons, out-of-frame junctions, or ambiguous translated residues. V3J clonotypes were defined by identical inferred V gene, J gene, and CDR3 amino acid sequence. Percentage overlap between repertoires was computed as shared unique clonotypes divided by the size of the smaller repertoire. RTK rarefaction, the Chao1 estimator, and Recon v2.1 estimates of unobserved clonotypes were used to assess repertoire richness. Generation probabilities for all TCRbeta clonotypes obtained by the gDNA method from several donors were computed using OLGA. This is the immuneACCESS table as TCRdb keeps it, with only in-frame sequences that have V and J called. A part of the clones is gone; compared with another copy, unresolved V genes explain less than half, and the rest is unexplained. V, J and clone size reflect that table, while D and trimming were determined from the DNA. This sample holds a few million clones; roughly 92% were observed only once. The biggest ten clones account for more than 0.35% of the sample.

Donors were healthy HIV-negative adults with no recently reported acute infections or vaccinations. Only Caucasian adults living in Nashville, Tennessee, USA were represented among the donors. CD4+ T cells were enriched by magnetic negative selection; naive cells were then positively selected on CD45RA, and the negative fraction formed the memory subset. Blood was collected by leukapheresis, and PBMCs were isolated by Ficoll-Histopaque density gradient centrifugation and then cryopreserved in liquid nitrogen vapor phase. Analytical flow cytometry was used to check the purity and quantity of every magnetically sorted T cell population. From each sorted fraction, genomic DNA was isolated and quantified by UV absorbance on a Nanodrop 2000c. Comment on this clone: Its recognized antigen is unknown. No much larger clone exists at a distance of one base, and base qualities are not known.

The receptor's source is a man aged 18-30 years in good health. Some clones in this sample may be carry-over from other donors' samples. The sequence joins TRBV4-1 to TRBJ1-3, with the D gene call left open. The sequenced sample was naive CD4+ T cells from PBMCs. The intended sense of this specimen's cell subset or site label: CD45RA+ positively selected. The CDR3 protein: CASSQDGVSSSGNTIYF. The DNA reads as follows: TGCGCCAGCAGCCAAGATGGTGTCTCCAGCTCTGGAAACACCATATATTTT.